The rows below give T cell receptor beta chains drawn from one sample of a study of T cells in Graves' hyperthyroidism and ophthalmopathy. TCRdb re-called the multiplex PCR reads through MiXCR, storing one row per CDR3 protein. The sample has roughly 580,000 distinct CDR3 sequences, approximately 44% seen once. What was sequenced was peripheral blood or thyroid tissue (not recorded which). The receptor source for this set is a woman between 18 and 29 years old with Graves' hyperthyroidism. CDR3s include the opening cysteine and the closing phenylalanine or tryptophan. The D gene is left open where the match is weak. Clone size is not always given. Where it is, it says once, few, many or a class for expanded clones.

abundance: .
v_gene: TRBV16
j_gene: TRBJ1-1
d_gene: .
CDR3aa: CASSRGVGPNTEAFF
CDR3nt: TGTGCCAGCAGCCGAGGGGTTGGGCCGAACACTGAAGCTTTCTTT

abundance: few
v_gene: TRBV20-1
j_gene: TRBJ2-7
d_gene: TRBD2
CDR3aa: CSAKGLAASSYEQYF
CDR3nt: TGCAGTGCTAAGGGACTAGCGGCAAGCTCCTACGAGCAGTACTTC

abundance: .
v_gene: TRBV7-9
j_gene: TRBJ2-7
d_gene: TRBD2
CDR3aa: CASSLGLADSYEQYF
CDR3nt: TGTGCCAGCAGCCTCGGACTAGCGGACTCCTACGAGCAGTACTTC

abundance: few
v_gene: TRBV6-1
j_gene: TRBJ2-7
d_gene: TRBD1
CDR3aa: CASSELNRGYEQYF
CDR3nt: TGTGCCAGCAGTGAATTGAACAGGGGATACGAGCAGTACTTC

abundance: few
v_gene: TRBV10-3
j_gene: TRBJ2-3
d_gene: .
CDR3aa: CAISERQTDTQYF
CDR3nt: TGTGCCATCAGTGAGAGGCAGACAGATACGCAGTATTTT

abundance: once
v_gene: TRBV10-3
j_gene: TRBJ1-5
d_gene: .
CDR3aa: CAIQGGGLAWNQPQHF
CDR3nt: TGTGCCATCCAAGGGGGGGGCCTAGCTTGGAATCAGCCCCAGCATTTT

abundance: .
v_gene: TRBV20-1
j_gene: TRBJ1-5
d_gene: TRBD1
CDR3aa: CSASAGTGQNQPQHF
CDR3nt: TGCAGTGCTAGTGCCGGGACAGGGCAAAATCAGCCCCAGCATTTT

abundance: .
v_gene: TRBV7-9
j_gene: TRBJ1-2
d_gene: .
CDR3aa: CASRIVSGPYGYTF
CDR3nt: TGTGCCAGCAGGATCGTGTCCGGCCCCTATGGCTACACCTTC

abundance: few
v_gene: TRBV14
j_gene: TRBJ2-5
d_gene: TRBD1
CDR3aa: CASSPDRGPETQYF
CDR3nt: TGTGCCAGCAGCCCAGACAGGGGGCCAGAGACCCAGTACTTC

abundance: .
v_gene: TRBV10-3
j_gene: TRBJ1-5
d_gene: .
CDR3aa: CAISESGIGYQPQHF
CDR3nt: TGTGCCATCAGTGAATCGGGGATAGGGTATCAGCCCCAGCATTTT

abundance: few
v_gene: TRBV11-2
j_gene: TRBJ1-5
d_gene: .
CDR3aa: CAWSRGSINQPQHF
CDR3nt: TGTGCCTGGAGTCGGGGCAGTATCAATCAGCCCCAGCATTTT

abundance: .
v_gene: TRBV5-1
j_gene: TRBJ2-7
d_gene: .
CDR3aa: CASSQDLERYEQYF
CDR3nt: TGCGCCAGCAGCCAAGATCTTGAGCGCTACGAGCAGTACTTC

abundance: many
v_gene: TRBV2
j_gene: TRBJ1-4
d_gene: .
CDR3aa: CASTKDEKLFF
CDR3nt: TGTGCCAGCACTAAGGACGAAAAACTGTTTTTT

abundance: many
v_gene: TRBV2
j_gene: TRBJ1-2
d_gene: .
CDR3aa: CASSFRQTDGYTF
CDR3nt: TGTGCCAGCAGTTTTCGACAAACCGATGGCTACACCTTC

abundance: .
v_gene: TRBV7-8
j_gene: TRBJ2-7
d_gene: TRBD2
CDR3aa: CASSSGLAAVYEQYF
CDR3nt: TGTGCCAGCAGCTCAGGACTAGCGGCTGTCTACGAGCAGTACTTC

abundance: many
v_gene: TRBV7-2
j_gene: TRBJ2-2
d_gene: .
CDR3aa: CASSQGGELFF
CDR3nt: TGTGCCAGCAGCCAAGGCGGGGAGCTGTTTTTT

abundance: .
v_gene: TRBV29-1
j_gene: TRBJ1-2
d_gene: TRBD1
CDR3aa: CSVRSTGTGYTF
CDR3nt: TGCAGCGTTCGCTCGACAGGGACTGGCTACACCTTC

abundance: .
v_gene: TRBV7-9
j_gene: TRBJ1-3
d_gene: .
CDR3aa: CASSPAGPGNTIYF
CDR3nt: TGTGCCAGCAGCCCCGCAGGGCCTGGAAACACCATATATTTT

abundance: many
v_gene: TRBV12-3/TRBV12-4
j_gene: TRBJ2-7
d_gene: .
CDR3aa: CASSWGGTYEQYF
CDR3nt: TGTGCCAGCAGTTGGGGCGGAACCTACGAGCAGTACTTC

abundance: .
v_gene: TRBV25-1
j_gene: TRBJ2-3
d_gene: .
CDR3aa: CASSDPGTDTQYF
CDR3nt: TGTGCCAGCAGTGACCCTGGGACAGATACGCAGTATTTT

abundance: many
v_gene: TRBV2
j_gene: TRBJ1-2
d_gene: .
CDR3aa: CASRGYGYTF
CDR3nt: TGTGCCAGCAGGGGCTATGGCTACACCTTC

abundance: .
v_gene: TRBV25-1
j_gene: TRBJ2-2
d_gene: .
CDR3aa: CAGSGLQTSGAIGTGELFF
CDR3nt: TGTGCCGGCAGTGGCCTTCAAACTTCAGGGGCGATAGGTACCGGGGAGCTGTTTTTT

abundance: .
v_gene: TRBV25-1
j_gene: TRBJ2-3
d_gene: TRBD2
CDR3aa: CVSSEVKGLAGGDTQYF
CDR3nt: TGTGTCAGCAGTGAAGTCAAGGGACTAGCGGGAGGGGATACGCAGTATTTT

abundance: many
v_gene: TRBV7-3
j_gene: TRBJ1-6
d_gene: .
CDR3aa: CASSATGLGSPLHF
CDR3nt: TGTGCCAGCAGTGCGACCGGGCTTGGGTCACCCCTCCACTTT

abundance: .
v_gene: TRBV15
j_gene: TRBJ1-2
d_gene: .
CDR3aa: CATSSPSGDGYTF
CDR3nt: TGTGCCACCAGCAGCCCGAGCGGGGATGGCTACACCTTC

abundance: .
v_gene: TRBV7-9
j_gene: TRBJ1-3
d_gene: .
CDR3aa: CASSYLQESSGNTIYF
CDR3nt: TGTGCCAGCAGTTACCTACAGGAGAGCTCTGGAAACACCATATATTTT

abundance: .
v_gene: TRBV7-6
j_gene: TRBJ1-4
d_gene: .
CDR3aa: CASTLRDTSFNEKLFF
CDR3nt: TGTGCCAGCACGTTACGGGACACCTCATTTAATGAAAAACTGTTTTTT

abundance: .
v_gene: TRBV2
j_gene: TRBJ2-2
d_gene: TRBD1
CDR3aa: CASRPTGIRTNTGELFF
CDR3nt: TGTGCCAGCAGACCGACAGGGATCCGAACGAACACCGGGGAGCTGTTTTTT

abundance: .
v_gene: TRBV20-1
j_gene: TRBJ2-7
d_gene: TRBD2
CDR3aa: CSARAPGLAGEQYF
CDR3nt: TGCAGTGCTAGAGCTCCAGGACTAGCGGGGGAGCAGTACTTC

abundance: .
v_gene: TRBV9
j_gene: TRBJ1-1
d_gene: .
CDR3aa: CASSVFGSDTEAFF
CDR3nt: TGTGCCAGCAGCGTTTTCGGGTCTGACACTGAAGCTTTCTTT

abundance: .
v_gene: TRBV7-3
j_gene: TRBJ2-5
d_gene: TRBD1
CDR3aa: CASSLAPGQGDETQYF
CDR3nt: TGTGCCAGCAGCTTAGCGCCGGGACAGGGTGATGAGACCCAGTACTTC

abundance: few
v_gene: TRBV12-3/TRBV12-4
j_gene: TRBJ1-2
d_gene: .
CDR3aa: CASSSRSGGYTF
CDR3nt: TGTGCCAGCAGTTCTAGAAGTGGTGGCTACACCTTC

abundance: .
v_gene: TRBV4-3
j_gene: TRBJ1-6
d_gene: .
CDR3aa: CASSQDVLGSPLHF
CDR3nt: TGCGCCAGCAGCCAAGATGTCCTAGGTTCACCCCTCCACTTT

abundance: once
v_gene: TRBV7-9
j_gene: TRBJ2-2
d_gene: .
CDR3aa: CASSFTGSNTGELFF
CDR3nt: TGTGCCAGCAGCTTCACAGGGTCGAACACCGGGGAGCTGTTTTTT

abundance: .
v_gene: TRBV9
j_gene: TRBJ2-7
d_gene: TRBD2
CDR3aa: CASGRREGHVEQYF
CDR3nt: TGTGCCAGTGGACGGCGGGAGGGCCACGTCGAGCAGTACTTC

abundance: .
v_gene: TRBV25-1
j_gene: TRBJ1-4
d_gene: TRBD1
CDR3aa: CAGRTGRGKLFF
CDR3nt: TGTGCCGGCAGGACAGGCCGTGGAAAACTGTTTTTT

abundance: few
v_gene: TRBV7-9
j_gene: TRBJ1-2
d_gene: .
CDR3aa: CASSLEYGKSYGYTF
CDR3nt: TGTGCCAGCAGCTTAGAATACGGAAAAAGCTATGGCTACACCTTC

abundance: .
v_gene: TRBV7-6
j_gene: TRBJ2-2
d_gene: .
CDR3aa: CASSFHREAANTGELSW
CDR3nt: TGTGCCAGCAGCTTTCACAGGGAGGCCGCGAACACCGGGGAGCTGTCTTGG

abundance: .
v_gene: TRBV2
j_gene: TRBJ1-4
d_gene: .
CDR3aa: CASRGRGINEKLFF
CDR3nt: TGTGCCAGCCGGGGCAGGGGAATTAATGAAAAACTGTTTTTT

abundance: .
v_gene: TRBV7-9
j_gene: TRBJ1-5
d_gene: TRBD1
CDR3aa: CASSPGTGYGQPQHF
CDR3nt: TGTGCCAGCAGTCCCGGGACAGGGTATGGACAGCCCCAGCATTTT

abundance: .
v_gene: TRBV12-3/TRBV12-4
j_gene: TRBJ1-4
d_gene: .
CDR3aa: CASSFYEGNEKLFF
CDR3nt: TGTGCCAGCAGTTTCTACGAGGGTAATGAAAAACTGTTTTTT

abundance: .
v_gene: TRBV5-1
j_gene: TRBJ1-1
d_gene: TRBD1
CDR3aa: CASSRDRGLTEAFF
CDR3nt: TGCGCCAGCAGCAGGGACAGGGGGCTCACTGAAGCTTTCTTT

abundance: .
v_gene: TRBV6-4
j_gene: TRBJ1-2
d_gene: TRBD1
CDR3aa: CASSDSDRVSSGYTF
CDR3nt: TGTGCCAGCAGCGACTCTGACAGGGTTTCGTCTGGCTACACCTTC

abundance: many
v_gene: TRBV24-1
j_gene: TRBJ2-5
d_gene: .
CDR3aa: CASTTGQRQETQYF
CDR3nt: TGTGCCAGCACTACAGGTCAACGGCAAGAGACCCAGTACTTC

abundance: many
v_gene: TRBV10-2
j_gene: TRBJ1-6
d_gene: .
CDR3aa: CASSFGENSPLHF
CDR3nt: TGCGCCAGCAGTTTCGGAGAAAATTCACCCCTCCACTTT

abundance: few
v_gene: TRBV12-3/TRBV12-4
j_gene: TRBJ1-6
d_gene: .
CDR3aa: CASSLAGAHSPLHF
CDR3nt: TGTGCCAGCAGTTTAGCAGGTGCTCATTCACCCCTCCACTTT

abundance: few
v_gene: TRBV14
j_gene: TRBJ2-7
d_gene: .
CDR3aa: CASSQAAGTYEQYF
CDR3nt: TGTGCCAGCAGCCAAGCAGCCGGAACCTACGAGCAGTACTTC

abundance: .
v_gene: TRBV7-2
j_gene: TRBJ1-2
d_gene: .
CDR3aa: CARSWRTDYGYTF
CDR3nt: TGTGCCCGCAGCTGGCGCACGGACTATGGCTACACCTTC

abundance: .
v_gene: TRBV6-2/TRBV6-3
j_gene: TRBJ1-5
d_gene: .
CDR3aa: CASSAGQFYSNQPQHF
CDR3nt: TGTGCCAGCAGTGCCGGACAGTTCTATAGCAATCAGCCCCAGCATTTT

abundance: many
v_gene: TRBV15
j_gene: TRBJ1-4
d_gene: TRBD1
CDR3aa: CATSIRQGLNGKLFF
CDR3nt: TGTGCCACCAGCATCCGACAGGGCTTGAATGGAAAACTGTTTTTT

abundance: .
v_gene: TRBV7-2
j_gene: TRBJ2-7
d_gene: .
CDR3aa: CASSFVGVTASHEQYF
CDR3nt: TGTGCCAGCAGCTTTGTAGGGGTCACAGCTTCCCACGAGCAGTACTTC